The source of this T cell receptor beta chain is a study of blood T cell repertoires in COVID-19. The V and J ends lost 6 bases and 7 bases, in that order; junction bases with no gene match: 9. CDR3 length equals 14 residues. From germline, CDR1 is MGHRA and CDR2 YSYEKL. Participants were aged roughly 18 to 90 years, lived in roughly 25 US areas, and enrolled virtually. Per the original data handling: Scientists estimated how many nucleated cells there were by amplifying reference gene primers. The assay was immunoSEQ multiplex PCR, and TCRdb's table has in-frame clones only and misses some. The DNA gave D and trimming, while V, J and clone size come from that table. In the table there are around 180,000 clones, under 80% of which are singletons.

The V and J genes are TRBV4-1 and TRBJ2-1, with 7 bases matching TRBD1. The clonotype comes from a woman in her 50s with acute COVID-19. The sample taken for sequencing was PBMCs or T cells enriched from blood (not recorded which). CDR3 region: CASRSTGKWNEQFF. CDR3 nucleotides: TGCGCCAGCAGATCGACAGGGAAATGGAATGAGCAGTTCTTC.